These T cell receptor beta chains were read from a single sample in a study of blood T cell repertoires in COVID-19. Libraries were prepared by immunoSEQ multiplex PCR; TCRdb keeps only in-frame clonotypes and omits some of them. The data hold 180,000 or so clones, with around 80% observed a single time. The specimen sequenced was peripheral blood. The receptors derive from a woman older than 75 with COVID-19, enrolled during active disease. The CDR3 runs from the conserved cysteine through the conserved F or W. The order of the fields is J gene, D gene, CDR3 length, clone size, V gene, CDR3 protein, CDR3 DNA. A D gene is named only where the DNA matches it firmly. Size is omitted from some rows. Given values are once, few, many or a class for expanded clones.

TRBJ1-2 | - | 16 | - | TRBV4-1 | CASSQRQRSTAYGYTF | TGCGCCAGCAGCCAAAGACAGCGTTCTACCGCCTATGGCTACACCTTC
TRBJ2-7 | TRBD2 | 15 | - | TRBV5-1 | CASSLVSGRNYEQYF | TGCGCCAGCAGCCTCGTTAGCGGGAGAAACTACGAGCAGTACTTC
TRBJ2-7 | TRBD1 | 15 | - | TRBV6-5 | CASSYSAGGAYEQYF | TGTGCCAGCAGTTACTCAGCAGGGGGAGCCTACGAGCAGTACTTC
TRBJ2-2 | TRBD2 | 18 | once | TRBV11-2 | CASSRLAGGLSRTGELFF | TGTGCCAGCAGCCGACTAGCGGGGGGCCTATCGAGGACCGGGGAGCTGTTTTTT
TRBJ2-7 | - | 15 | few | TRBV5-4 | CASSLSSGYPYEQYF | TGTGCCAGCAGCCTGAGCTCAGGTTACCCCTACGAGCAGTACTTC
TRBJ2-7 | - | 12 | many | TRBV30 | CAWNAGWYEQYF | TGTGCCTGGAACGCAGGGTGGTACGAGCAGTACTTC
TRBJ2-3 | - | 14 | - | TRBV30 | CAWSANRDTDTQYF | TGTGCCTGGAGTGCGAACAGGGACACAGATACGCAGTATTTT
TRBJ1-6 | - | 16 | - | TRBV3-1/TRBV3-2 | CASSQGQSLYNSPLHF | TGTGCCAGCAGCCAAGGTCAAAGCCTCTATAATTCACCCCTCCACTTT
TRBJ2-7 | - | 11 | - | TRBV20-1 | CSAPRLYEQYF | TGCAGTGCTCCCAGGCTCTACGAGCAGTACTTC
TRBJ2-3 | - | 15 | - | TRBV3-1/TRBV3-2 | CASSPPRKGTDTQYF | TGTGCCAGCAGCCCCCCCAGGAAGGGCACAGATACGCAGTATTTT
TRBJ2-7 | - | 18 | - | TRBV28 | CASSLLALKRKSSYEQYF | TGTGCCAGCAGTTTATTAGCCCTCAAGCGGAAGAGCTCCTACGAGCAGTACTTC
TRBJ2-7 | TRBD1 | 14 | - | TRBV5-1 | CASSSGTGEWEQYF | TGCGCCAGCAGCTCCGGGACAGGGGAGTGGGAGCAGTACTTC
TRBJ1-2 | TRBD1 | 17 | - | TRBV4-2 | CASSQTGTGGENYGYTF | TGTGCCAGCAGCCAGACAGGGACAGGGGGGGAGAACTATGGCTACACCTTC
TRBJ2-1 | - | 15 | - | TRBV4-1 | CASSQDREPYNEQFF | TGCGCCAGCAGCCAAGATCGGGAGCCGTACAATGAGCAGTTCTTC
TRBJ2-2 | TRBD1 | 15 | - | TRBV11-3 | CASSPGQGGTGELFF | TGTGCCAGCAGCCCCGGACAGGGGGGAACCGGGGAGCTGTTTTTT
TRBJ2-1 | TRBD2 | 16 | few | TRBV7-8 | CASSLGRGLAANEQFF | TGTGCCAGCAGCTTAGGTCGGGGACTAGCGGCCAATGAGCAGTTCTTC
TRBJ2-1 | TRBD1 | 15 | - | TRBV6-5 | CASSPPGQGVRVEFF | TGTGCCAGCAGTCCGCCGGGACAGGGGGTACGTGTCGAGTTCTTC
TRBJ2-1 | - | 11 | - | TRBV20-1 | CSARGAGSQFF | TGCAGTGCTAGAGGGGCGGGGTCGCAGTTCTTC
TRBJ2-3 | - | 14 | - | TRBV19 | CASSTRAVGDTQYF | TGTGCCAGTAGCACCAGGGCCGTTGGAGATACGCAGTATTTT
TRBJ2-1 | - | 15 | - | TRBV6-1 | CASSENPSSYNEQFF | TGTGCCAGCAGTGAAAACCCGAGCTCCTACAATGAGCAGTTCTTC
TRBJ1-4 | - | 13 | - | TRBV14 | CASSPHLGGELFF | TGTGCCAGCAGCCCCCACCTGGGAGGCGAACTGTTTTTT
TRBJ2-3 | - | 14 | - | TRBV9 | CASSVAGGGDTQYF | TGTGCCAGCAGCGTAGCCGGGGGAGGAGATACGCAGTATTTT
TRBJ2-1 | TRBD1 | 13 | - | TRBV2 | CASSQQGINEQFF | TGTGCCAGCAGCCAACAGGGGATAAATGAGCAGTTCTTC
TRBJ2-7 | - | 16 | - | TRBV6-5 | CASSYSRAGAPYEQYF | TGTGCCAGCAGTTACTCCCGTGCGGGGGCCCCCTACGAGCAGTACTTC
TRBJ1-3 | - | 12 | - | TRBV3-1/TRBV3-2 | CASSDREGTIYF | TGTGCCAGCAGCGACCGGGAGGGCACCATATATTTT
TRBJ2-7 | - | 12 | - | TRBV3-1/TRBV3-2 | CASSQDLREQYF | TGTGCCAGCAGCCAAGATCTGAGAGAGCAGTACTTC
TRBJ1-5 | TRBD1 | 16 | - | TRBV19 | CASSIARTGVNQPQHF | TGTGCCAGTAGTATAGCAAGGACAGGGGTAAACCAGCCCCAGCATTTT
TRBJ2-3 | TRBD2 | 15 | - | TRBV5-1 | CASSQLAGGPNTQYF | TGCGCCAGCAGCCAGCTAGCGGGGGGGCCCAATACGCAGTATTTT
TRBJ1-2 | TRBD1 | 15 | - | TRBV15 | CATSIRSTGREGYTF | TGTGCCACCAGCATAAGGTCGACAGGGAGAGAGGGCTACACCTTC
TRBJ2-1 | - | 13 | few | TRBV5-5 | CASSLGGINEQFF | TGTGCCAGCAGCTTGGGGGGCATCAATGAGCAGTTCTTC
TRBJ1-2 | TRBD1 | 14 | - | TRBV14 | CASSQVTGGDGYTF | TGTGCCAGCAGCCAAGTGACAGGGGGCGACGGCTACACCTTC
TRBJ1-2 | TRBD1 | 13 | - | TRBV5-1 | CASSGQGNYGYTF | TGCGCCAGCAGCGGACAGGGGAACTATGGCTACACCTTC
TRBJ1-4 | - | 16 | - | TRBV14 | CASSQETVRASEKLFF | TGTGCCAGCAGCCAAGAAACGGTCAGGGCGTCGGAAAAACTGTTTTTT
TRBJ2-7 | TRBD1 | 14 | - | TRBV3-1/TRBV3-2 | CASSQGTGEGEQYF | TGTGCCAGCAGCCAGGGGACAGGGGAGGGCGAGCAGTACTTC
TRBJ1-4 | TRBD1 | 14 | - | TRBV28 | CASSLDRPDEKLFF | TGTGCCAGCAGTTTGGACAGGCCTGATGAAAAACTGTTTTTT
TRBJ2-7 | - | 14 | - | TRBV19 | CASSGKRADYEQYF | TGTGCCAGTAGTGGAAAGCGGGCGGACTACGAGCAGTACTTC
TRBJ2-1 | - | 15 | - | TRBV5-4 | CASSLGRGTYNEQFF | TGTGCCAGCAGCTTGGGCAGGGGAACCTACAATGAGCAGTTCTTC
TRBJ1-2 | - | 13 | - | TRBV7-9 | CASSLGVGYGYTF | TGTGCCAGCAGCTTAGGAGTCGGCTATGGCTACACCTTC
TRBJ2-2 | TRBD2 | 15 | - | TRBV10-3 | CAIRSGKMNTGELFF | TGTGCCATCAGGAGCGGGAAGATGAACACCGGGGAGCTGTTTTTT
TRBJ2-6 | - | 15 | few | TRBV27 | CASSLWGAGANVLTF | TGTGCCAGCAGTTTATGGGGGGCTGGGGCCAACGTCCTGACTTTC
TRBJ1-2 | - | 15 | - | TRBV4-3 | CASSQKAAANYGYTF | TGCGCCAGCAGCCAAAAGGCGGCGGCTAACTATGGCTACACCTTC
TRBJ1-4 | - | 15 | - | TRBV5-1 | CASSSQGLANEKLFF | TGCGCCAGCAGCTCCCAGGGTTTGGCTAATGAAAAACTGTTTTTT